A selection of T cell receptor beta chains follows, all from one sample in a study of blood T cell repertoires in COVID-19. Assay: immunoSEQ multiplex PCR; the TCRdb copy retains only in-frame clones and omits some. The repertoire consists of fewer than 150,000 clones, with about 80% occurring once and the leading ten covering approximately 9.5%. Source material: peripheral blood. The receptors come from a woman older than 75 in a cohort sampled during active or convalescent COVID-19. Each CDR3 is given with its conserved first and last residue. The order of the fields is V gene, clone size, J gene, D gene, CDR3 DNA, CDR3 protein. D genes are given only for firm matches. Not every row has a clone size; where given, it reads once, few, many or a size class.

>TRBV3-1/TRBV3-2|NA|TRBJ2-3|NA
TGTGCCAGCAGCCTTGGACTTCTAAGCACAGATACGCAGTATTTT
CASSLGLLSTDTQYF
>TRBV19|NA|TRBJ1-3|TRBD1
TGTGCCAGTAGTATCTCAAGCTACAGGGGGATCTCTGGAAACACCATATATTTT
CASSISSYRGISGNTIYF
>TRBV19|NA|TRBJ1-5|NA
TGTGCCAGTAGTATCGGCAGGGTGGATCAGCCCCAGCATTTT
CASSIGRVDQPQHF
>TRBV12-5|once|TRBJ2-1|TRBD2
TGTGCTAGTGGTTTGTTTGGACTAGCGGGGGGTCCTTCCTACAATGAGCAGTTCTTC
CASGLFGLAGGPSYNEQFF
>TRBV3-1/TRBV3-2|NA|TRBJ1-2|NA
TGTGCCAGCAGCCAAGTCGGGGATGTCTACACCTTC
CASSQVGDVYTF
>TRBV5-4|NA|TRBJ1-2|NA
TGTGCCAGCAGTCTTTTCTCAACTACTAACTATGGCTACACCTTC
CASSLFSTTNYGYTF
>TRBV7-9|NA|TRBJ1-1|NA
TGTGCCAGCAGCTTTGTGACAGTGATGAACACTGAAGCTTTCTTT
CASSFVTVMNTEAFF
>TRBV19|NA|TRBJ2-6|NA
TGTGCCAGTAGTAAAATAGCCACCGGGTCTGGGGCCAACGTCCTGACTTTC
CASSKIATGSGANVLTF
>TRBV4-1|few|TRBJ1-6|TRBD1
TGCGCCAGCAGCCAACGTGGCAGGGGGAATTCACCCCTCCACTTT
CASSQRGRGNSPLHF
>TRBV5-6|NA|TRBJ1-3|NA
TGTGCCAGCAGCTTCTTCTCTGGAAACACCATATATTTT
CASSFFSGNTIYF
>TRBV5-1|NA|TRBJ1-4|TRBD1
TGCGCCAGCAGGCGAGAAGGGACAGGAGCTGAAAAACTGTTTTTT
CASRREGTGAEKLFF
>TRBV5-6|NA|TRBJ2-7|NA
TGTGCCAGCAGCTTGTATGGGGGGAGATACGAGCAGTACTTC
CASSLYGGRYEQYF
>TRBV7-9|NA|TRBJ2-5|NA
TGTGCCAGCAGCTTAGTGAATAGGGTGGAGGGAGAGACCCAGTACTTC
CASSLVNRVEGETQYF
>TRBV2|NA|TRBJ2-3|TRBD1
TGTGCCAGCAGCCTGACAGGGGGCACAGATACGCAGTATTTT
CASSLTGGTDTQYF
>TRBV28|NA|TRBJ2-3|TRBD1
TGTGCCAGCAGTCCACGGGGACAGGGGACAGATACGCAGTATTTT
CASSPRGQGTDTQYF
>TRBV6-6|NA|TRBJ1-1|NA
TGTGCCAGCAGTTTCTACGGGGGAAGGAGCACTGAAGCTTTCTTT
CASSFYGGRSTEAFF
>TRBV3-1/TRBV3-2|NA|TRBJ1-1|NA
TGTGCCAGCAGCCAATGGGCAGTTCCTACTGAAGCTTTCTTT
CASSQWAVPTEAFF
>TRBV7-6|NA|TRBJ2-3|NA
TGTGCCAGCAGCTTAGCGAGGGATACGCAGTATTTT
CASSLARDTQYF
>TRBV9|NA|TRBJ1-2|NA
TGTGCCAGCAGCGTAGGAGGTCACGGGGGAAATGGCTACACCTTC
CASSVGGHGGNGYTF
>TRBV24-1|once|TRBJ2-1|NA
TGTGCCACCAGTGATTTGCAACGGGGTAAGGCCTACAATGAGCAGTTCTTC
CATSDLQRGKAYNEQFF
>TRBV5-1|few|TRBJ2-7|TRBD2
TGCGCCAGCAGCTTCGGGCTAGCGGGGGTATCCGAGCAGTACTTC
CASSFGLAGVSEQYF
>TRBV7-3|NA|TRBJ1-1|NA
TGTGCCAGCAGCCCTGGGGGGTACACTGAAGCTTTCTTT
CASSPGGYTEAFF
>TRBV6-6|NA|TRBJ1-3|TRBD1
TGTGCCAGCAGTTACTCGAAGGGGGCAGGAAACACCATATATTTT
CASSYSKGAGNTIYF
>TRBV6-5|NA|TRBJ2-1|TRBD2
TGTGCCAGTATCCCTAGCGGGGGGACGGATGAGCAGTTCTTC
CASIPSGGTDEQFF
>TRBV6-5|few|TRBJ1-2|TRBD1
TGTGCCAGCAGGCGCACAGGGGGCACTGGCTACACCTTC
CASRRTGGTGYTF
>TRBV18|NA|TRBJ2-2|TRBD1
TGTGCCAGCGCGTTTTCCCAGGGGGCGAACACCGGGGAGCTGTTTTTT
CASAFSQGANTGELFF
>TRBV6-1|once|TRBJ1-2|TRBD1
TGTGCCAGCAGTGAAATAGGGGCAGGGGGCGCGTTGAATGGCTACACCTTC
CASSEIGAGGALNGYTF
>TRBV7-8|NA|TRBJ2-5|NA
TGTGCCAGCAGCTCGCTTGGTCAGGCCCAAGAGACCCAGTACTTC
CASSSLGQAQETQYF
>TRBV2|NA|TRBJ2-3|TRBD2
TGTGCCAGCAGGGCGGGACTAGCGGGGGGTACGCAGTATTTT
CASRAGLAGGTQYF
>TRBV19|NA|TRBJ2-5|TRBD2
TGTGCCAGTAAAGGGACTAGCTTTGAGACCCAGTACTTC
CASKGTSFETQYF
>TRBV5-3|NA|TRBJ2-7|NA
TGTGCCAGAAGCTTGTGTGGACATAGGACCTACGAGCAGTACTTC
CARSLCGHRTYEQYF
>TRBV30|NA|TRBJ1-2|NA
TGTGCCTGGAGTGGGTTGGGAGGGACTAACTATGGCTACACCTTC
CAWSGLGGTNYGYTF
>TRBV5-1|NA|TRBJ2-6|NA
TGCGCCAGCAGCCCCTCCGGGGAGGCCAACGTCCTGACTTTC
CASSPSGEANVLTF
>TRBV27|NA|TRBJ2-1|NA
TGTGCCAGCGGCGGGGCTAGCTGGGATGAGCAGTTCTTC
CASGGASWDEQFF
>TRBV18|NA|TRBJ1-2|NA
TGTGCCAGCTCACCAGGGCAGTACTATGGCTACACCTTC
CASSPGQYYGYTF
>TRBV3-1/TRBV3-2|NA|TRBJ1-5|TRBD1
TGTGCCAGCAGCCAAGATCTAGTGGACAGGGGGTCTCAGCCCCAGCATTTT
CASSQDLVDRGSQPQHF
>TRBV9|NA|TRBJ2-1|TRBD1
TGTGCCAGCAGCCCTAGGACAGGGAGCTCCTACAATGAGCAGTTCTTC
CASSPRTGSSYNEQFF
>TRBV5-1|NA|TRBJ2-2|TRBD1
TGCGCCAGCAGTTCGCAGCCCGGGACAGGGGTGTTCACCGTGGGGGAGCTGTTTTTT
CASSSQPGTGVFTVGELFF
>TRBV20-1|NA|TRBJ2-1|NA
TGCAGTGCTAGTCTTGGGGGGGCACACAATGAGCAGTTCTTC
CSASLGGAHNEQFF
>TRBV2|NA|TRBJ2-3|TRBD2
TGTGCCAGCAAGGAGCGGGGGGGCACAGATACGCAGTATTTT
CASKERGGTDTQYF
>TRBV18|NA|TRBJ2-6|NA
TGTGCCAGCTCACCTCATGTTCCGGGGTCTGGGGCCAACGTCCTGACTTTC
CASSPHVPGSGANVLTF
>TRBV14|NA|TRBJ2-7|TRBD2
TGTGCCAGCAGTCAGGTGGAGACTAGCGGCCCATACGAGCAGTACTTC
CASSQVETSGPYEQYF
>TRBV7-2|NA|TRBJ1-1|NA
TGTGCCAGCAGCTCCCTGGGAGGGGGACTCGCCTGGAACACTGAAGCTTTCTTT
CASSSLGGGLAWNTEAFF
>TRBV5-1|NA|TRBJ2-3|NA
TGCGCCAGCAGCTTGGCGACGGGGAACACAGATACGCAGTATTTT
CASSLATGNTDTQYF
>TRBV7-2|NA|TRBJ1-2|TRBD1
TGTGCCAGCAGCTTAGACCTCACAGGGGCAGTTAACTATGGCTACACCTTC
CASSLDLTGAVNYGYTF
>TRBV6-2/TRBV6-3|NA|TRBJ2-3|NA
TGTGCCAGCAGTTCCTATAGATGGGAGACTAGTTTTCGAACAGATACGCAGTATTTT
CASSSYRWETSFRTDTQYF
>TRBV5-4|NA|TRBJ1-2|NA
TGTGCCAGCAGCTCCCCCGGGGGGTTTGGAGGTGATGGCTACACCTTC
CASSSPGGFGGDGYTF
>TRBV7-3|NA|TRBJ1-1|NA
TGTGCCAGCAGCTTAGTTCCGGGAATAGGTACTGAAGCTTTCTTT
CASSLVPGIGTEAFF
>TRBV27|NA|TRBJ1-2|NA
TGTGCCAGCAGTCCTTTGGGGGGAGGAGCCGGCCACTATGGCTACACCTTC
CASSPLGGGAGHYGYTF
>TRBV11-3|NA|TRBJ1-5|TRBD1
TGTGCCAGCAGCTTAGGAAGGGAACCGGACAGGGCAAATCAGCCCCAGCATTTT
CASSLGREPDRANQPQHF
>TRBV2|NA|TRBJ1-2|TRBD1
TGTGCCAGCAGTGAAGACCAGGGGGCAATTGGCTACACCTTC
CASSEDQGAIGYTF
>TRBV9|NA|TRBJ1-3|NA
TGTGCCAGCAGCCCCCCAGGGGCCCGGGACCCTAGCTCTGGAAACACCATATATTTT
CASSPPGARDPSSGNTIYF
>TRBV5-1|NA|TRBJ2-5|TRBD1
TGCGCCAGCAGCTCGACAGGGGGCCTAGAGACCCAGTACTTC
CASSSTGGLETQYF
>TRBV3-1/TRBV3-2|NA|TRBJ1-6|TRBD1
TGTGCCAGCAGCCAGCTCAGGGGGAGCTCCTATAATTCACCCCTCCACTTT
CASSQLRGSSYNSPLHF